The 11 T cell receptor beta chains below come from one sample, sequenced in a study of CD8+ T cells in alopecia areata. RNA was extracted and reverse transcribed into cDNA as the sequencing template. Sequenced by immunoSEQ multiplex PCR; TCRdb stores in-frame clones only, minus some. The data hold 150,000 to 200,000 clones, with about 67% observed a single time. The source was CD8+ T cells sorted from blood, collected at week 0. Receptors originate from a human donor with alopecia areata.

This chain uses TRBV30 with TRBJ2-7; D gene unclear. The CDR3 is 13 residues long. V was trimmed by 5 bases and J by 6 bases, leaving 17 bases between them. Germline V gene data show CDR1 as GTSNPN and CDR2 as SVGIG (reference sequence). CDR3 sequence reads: CAWSDGQLGEQYF. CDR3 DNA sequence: TGTGCCTGGTCCGACGGGCAGCTAGGCGAGCAGTACTTC.

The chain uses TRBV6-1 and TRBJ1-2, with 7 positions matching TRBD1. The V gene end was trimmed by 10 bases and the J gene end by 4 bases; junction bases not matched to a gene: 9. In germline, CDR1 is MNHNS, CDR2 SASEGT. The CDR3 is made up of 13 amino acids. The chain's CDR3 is CANRDSSFYGYTF. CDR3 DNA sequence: TGTGCCAACAGGGACAGCTCTTTCTATGGCTACACCTTC.

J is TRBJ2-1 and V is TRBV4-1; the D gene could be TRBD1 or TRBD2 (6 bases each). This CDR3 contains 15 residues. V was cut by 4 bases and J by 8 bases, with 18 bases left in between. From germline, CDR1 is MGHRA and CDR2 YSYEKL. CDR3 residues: CASSPGAGSGYEQFF. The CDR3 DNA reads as TGCGCCAGCAGCCCAGGGGCGGGGTCTGGGTATGAGCAGTTCTTC.

CDR3 nucleotides: TGCGCCAGCAGCCAAGGTTTTCGTACGGGTTCACCCCTCCACTTT. Residues: CASSQGFRTGSPLHF. The gene calls are TRBV4-1 and TRBJ1-6; the D is unclear. V shed 1 base and J shed 9 bases, with 13 bases lying between them. The CDR3 contains 15 residues. Germline V gives CDR1 MGHRA, CDR2 YSYEKL.

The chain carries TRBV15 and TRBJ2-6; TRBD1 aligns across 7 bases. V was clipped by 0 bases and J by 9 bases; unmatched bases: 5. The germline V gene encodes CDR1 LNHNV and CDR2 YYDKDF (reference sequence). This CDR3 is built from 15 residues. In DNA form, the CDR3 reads TGTGCCACCAGCAGAGATAGCTACAGGGGCAACGTCCTGACTTTC. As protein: CATSRDSYRGNVLTF.

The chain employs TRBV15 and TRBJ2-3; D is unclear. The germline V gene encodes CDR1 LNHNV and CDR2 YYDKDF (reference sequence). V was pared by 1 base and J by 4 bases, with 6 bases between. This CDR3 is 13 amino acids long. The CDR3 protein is CATSRVRPDTQYF. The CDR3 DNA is TGTGCCACCAGCAGAGTTCGGCCAGATACGCAGTATTTT.

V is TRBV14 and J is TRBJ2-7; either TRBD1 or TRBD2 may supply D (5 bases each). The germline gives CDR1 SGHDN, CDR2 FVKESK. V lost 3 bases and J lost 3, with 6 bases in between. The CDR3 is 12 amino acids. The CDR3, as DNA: TGTGCCAGCAGCCAGGGGGTCTACGAGCAGTACTTC. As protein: CASSQGVYEQYF.

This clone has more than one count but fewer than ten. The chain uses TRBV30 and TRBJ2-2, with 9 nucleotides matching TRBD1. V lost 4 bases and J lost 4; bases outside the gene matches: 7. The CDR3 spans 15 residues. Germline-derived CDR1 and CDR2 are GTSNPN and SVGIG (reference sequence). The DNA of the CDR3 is TGTGCCTGGAAGGGACAGGGCCCGGTCACCGGGGAGCTGTTTTTT. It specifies CAWKGQGPVTGELFF.

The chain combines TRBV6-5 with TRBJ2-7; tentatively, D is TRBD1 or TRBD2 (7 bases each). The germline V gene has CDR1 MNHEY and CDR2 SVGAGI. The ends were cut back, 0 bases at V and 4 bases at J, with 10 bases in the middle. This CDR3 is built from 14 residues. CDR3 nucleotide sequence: TGTGCCAGCAGTTACTCTCAGGGGGGGTACGAGCAGTACTTC. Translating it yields CASSYSQGGYEQYF.

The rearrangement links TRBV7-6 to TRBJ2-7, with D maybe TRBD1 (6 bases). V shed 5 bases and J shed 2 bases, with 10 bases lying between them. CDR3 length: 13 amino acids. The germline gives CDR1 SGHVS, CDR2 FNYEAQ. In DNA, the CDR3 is TGTGCCAGCAGCCCGGGACATACCTACGAGCAGTACTTC. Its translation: CASSPGHTYEQYF.

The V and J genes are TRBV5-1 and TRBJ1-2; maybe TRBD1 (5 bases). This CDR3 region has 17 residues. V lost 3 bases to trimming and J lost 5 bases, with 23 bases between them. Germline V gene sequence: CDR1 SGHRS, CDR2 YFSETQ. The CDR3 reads CASSYLNPAGLKYGYTF. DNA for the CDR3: TGCGCCAGCAGCTACCTCAACCCGGCGGGGCTGAAATATGGCTACACCTTC. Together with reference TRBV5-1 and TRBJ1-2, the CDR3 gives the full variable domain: KAGVTQTPRYLIKTRGQQVTLSCSPISGHRSVSWYQQTPGQGLQFLFEYFSETQRNKGNFPGRFSGRQFSNSRSEMNVSTLELGDSALYLCASSYLNPAGLKYGYTFGSGTRLTVV.